This TCR beta chain comes out of a study of T cells in Graves' hyperthyroidism and ophthalmopathy. Study observations and caveats: Most clonotypes that expanded in the thyroid above 0.001 also showed up in blood.

Patients aged 18 to 65 had newly diagnosed hyperthyroidism of under 2 months' duration. Lactation, pregnancy, other autoimmune disease or uncontrolled infection led to exclusion of patients. The CDR3 totals 18 residues. Per the germline V gene, CDR1 is MDHEN and CDR2 is SYDVKM. The V gene lost 2 bases and the J gene lost 2 bases, with 21 bases spanning the gap. A remark on this clonotype: The antigen remains unidentified.

TCR beta CDR3 regions were amplified from RNA. The primer set for the first-round RT-PCR of the TCR CDR3 was HTBI. A single record per CDR3 protein comes from TCRdb applying MiXCR to the multiplex PCR reads. The sample holds 470,000 or so distinct CDR3 sequences, around 20% seen once. Sequencing was carried out using blood. The rearrangement uses TRBV28 and TRBJ1-1, with a tentative D call TRBD1 (5 bases). The source is a man aged 18 to 29 with Graves' hyperthyroidism. Here the CDR3 reads CASSLLLYSDTINTEAFF. DNA of the CDR3: TGTGCCAGCAGTTTACTCCTTTACTCGGACACGATAAACACTGAAGCTTTCTTT.